Below, one TCR beta chain is given with its context. The sample originates from a study of OX40 agonist ivuxolimab in advanced cancers. Germline lookup yields CDR1 LGHNT and CDR2 FRNRAP. CDR3 length: 15 amino acids. The ends lost 0 bases at V and 4 bases at J; junction bases unmatched: 1. The table came from immunoSEQ multiplex PCR; TCRdb's copy has only in-frame clones and leaves some out. Of tens of thousands of clones in the sample, approximately 86% were seen once. The TCR comes from an adult with an advanced solid tumor such as melanoma, head and neck, liver or kidney cancer. The genes are TRBV12-5 and TRBJ1-5; 9 bases map to TRBD1. The sequencing here drew on CD4+ or CD8+ T cells sorted from blood, taken in a trial of the OX40 agonist ivuxolimab. The CDR3 sequence is CASGLVQGANQPQHF. CDR3 bases: TGTGCTAGTGGTTTGGTACAGGGGGCAAATCAGCCCCAGCATTTT.